This record looks at one T cell receptor (beta chain) sequence and its context. Its antigen remains unidentified. Trimming left V 6 bases short and J 0 bases short, with 18 bases between. The CDR3 totals 16 residues. CDR1 is SGDLS, CDR2 YYNGEE, per germline. The record originates from a study of cytomegalovirus exposure and HLA in healthy donors. Study-wide results and caveats: Later analysis associated a missense DCLRE1C variant with TCR beta V- and J-gene trimming.

The primer mix had 60 Vbeta and 13 Jbeta primers. Using immunoSEQ multiplex PCR, the repertoire was profiled, and TCRdb retains in-frame clones only, with some absent. Here the sample spans 150,000 to 200,000 clones, around 85% being singletons. This sequence joins TRBV9 and TRBJ2-5; possibly TRBD2 for D (5 bases). This receptor was obtained from a man between 18 and 29 years old in good health and CMV-seronegative. Source material: PBMCs. The DNA for the CDR3 is TGTGCCAGCACGTCCGGGCCCTGGCGGGACCAAGAGACCCAGTACTTC. Translating gives CASTSGPWRDQETQYF.